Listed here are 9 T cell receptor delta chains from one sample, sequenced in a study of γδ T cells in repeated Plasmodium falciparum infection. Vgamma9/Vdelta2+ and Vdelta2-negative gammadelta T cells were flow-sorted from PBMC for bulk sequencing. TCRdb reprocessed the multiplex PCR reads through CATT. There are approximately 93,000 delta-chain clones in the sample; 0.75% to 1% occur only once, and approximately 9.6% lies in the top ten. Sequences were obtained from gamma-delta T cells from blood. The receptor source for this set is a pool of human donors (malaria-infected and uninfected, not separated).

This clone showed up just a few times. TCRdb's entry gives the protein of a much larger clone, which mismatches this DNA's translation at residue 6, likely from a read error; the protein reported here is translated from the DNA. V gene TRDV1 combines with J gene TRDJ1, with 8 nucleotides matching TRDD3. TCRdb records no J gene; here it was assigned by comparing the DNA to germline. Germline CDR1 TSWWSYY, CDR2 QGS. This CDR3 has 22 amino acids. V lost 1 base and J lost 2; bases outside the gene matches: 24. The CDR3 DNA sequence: TGTGCTCTTGGGGAACCTCCAAATCCTAACCTGGGGGACGAGGTAGCGACCGATAAACTCATCTTT. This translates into CALGEPPNPNLGDEVATDKLIF.

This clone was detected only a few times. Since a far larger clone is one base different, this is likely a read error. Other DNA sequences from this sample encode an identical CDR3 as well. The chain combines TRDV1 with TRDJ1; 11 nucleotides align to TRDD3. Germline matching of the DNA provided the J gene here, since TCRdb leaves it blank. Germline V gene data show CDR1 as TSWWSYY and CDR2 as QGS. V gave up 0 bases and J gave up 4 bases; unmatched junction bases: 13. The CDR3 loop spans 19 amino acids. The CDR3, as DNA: TGTGCTCTTGGGGAACTGGGTTCTTGGGGGATACGGGACGGCGATAAACTCATCTTT. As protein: CALGELGSWGIRDGDKLIF.

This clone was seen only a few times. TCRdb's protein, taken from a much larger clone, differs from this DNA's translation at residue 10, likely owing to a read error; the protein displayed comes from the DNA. CDR3 bases: TGTGCCTGTGACGGACTGGGGGATAGCAGAACCGATAAACTCATCTTT. The encoded protein is CACDGLGDSRTDKLIF. The chain carries TRDV2 and TRDJ1; 11 bases are a match to TRDD3. Germline matching of the DNA provided the J gene here, since TCRdb leaves it blank. This CDR3 has 16 residues. The V gene end was trimmed by 3 bases and the J gene end by 2 bases; junction bases not matched to a gene: 7. Germline CDR1 and CDR2: GEAIGNYY and EKD.

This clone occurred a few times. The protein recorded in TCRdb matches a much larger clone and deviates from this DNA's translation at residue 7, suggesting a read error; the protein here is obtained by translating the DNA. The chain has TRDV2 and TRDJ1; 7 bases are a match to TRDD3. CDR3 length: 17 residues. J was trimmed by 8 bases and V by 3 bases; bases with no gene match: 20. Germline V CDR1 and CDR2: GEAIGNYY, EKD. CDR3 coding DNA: TGTGCCTGTGACCCCATCAGTTCAACTGGGGACCTAAGCAAACTCATCTTT. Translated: CACDPISSTGDLSKLIF.

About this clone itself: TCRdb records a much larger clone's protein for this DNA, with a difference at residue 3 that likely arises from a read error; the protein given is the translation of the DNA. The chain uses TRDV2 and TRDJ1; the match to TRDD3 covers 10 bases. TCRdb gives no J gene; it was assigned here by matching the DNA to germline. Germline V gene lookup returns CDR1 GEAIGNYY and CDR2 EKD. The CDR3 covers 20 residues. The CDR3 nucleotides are TGTGCCTATGACAGCGTTCGGAACTGGGGGGATACGGTTGCGCGTTCTAAACTCATCTTT. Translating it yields CAYDSVRNWGDTVARSKLIF.

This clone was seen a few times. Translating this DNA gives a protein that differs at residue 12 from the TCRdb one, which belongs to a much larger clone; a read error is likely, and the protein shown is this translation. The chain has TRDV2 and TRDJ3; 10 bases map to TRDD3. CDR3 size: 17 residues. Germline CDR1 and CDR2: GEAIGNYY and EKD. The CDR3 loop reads CACDSTGGSWDARQMFF. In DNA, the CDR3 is TGTGCCTGTGACAGTACTGGGGGATCCTGGGACGCCCGACAGATGTTTTTC.

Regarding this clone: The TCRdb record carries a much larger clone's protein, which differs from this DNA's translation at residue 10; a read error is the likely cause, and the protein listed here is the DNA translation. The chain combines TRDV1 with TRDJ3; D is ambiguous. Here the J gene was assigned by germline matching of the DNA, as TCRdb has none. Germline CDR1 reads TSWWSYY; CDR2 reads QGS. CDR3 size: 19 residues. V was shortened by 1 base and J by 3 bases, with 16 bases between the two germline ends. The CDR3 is CALGEPGELEIWDTRQMFF. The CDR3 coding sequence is TGTGCTCTTGGGGAACCGGGCGAATTGGAGATCTGGGACACCCGACAGATGTTTTTC.

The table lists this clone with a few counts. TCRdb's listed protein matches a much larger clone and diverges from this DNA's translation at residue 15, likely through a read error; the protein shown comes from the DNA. In DNA, the CDR3 is TGTGCTCTTGGGTTCCCCGGTAGTTACTTGGGGGATGCCGCCGGTAAACTCATCTTT. Residues: CALGFPGSYLGDAAGKLIF. This sequence joins TRDV1 and TRDJ1; TRDD3 matches 8 bases. The germline CDR1 and CDR2 sequences are TSWWSYY and QGS. The CDR3 is 19 amino acids. Germline trimming cut 5 bases from V and 7 bases from J; bases unmatched to any gene: 24.

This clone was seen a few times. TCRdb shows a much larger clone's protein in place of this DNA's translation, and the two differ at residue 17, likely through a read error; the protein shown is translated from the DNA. CDR3: CALGERSFSRSWAGASPKTDKLIF. The CDR3 DNA is TGTGCTCTTGGGGAACGGTCCTTCTCAAGATCCTGGGCTGGGGCCTCACCAAAAACCGATAAACTCATCTTT. The chain joins TRDV1 to TRDJ1, with D perhaps TRDD3 (6 bases). TCRdb does not report a J gene; here it was assigned by matching the DNA to germline references. CDR1 is TSWWSYY, CDR2 QGS, per germline. V was clipped by 1 base and J by 2 bases, with 38 bases between them. The CDR3 has 24 residues.